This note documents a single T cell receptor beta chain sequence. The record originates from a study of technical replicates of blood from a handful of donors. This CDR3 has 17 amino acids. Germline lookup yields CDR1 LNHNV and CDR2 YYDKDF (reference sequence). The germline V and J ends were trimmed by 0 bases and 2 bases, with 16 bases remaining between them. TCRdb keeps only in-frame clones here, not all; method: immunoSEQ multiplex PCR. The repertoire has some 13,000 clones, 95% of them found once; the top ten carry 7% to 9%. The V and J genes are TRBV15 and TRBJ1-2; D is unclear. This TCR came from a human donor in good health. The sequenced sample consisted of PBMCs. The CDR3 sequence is CATSRDQNRRFNYGYTF. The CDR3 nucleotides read TGTGCCACCAGCAGAGATCAGAACAGAAGATTCAACTATGGCTACACCTTC.